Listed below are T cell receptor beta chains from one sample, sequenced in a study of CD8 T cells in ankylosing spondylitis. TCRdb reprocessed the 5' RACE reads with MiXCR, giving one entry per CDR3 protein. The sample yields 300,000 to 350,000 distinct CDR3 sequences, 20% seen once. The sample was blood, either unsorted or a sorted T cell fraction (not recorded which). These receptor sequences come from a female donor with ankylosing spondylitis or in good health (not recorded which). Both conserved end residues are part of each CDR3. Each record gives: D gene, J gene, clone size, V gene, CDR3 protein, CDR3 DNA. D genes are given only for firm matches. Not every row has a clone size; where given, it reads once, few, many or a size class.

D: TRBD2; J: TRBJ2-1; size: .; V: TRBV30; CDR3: CAWIAGSSYNEQFF; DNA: TGTGCCTGGATAGCGGGGAGCTCCTACAATGAGCAGTTCTTC
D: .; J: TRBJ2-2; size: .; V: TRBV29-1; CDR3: CSVVRGPTGELFF; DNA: TGCAGCGTTGTCCGGGGGCCCACCGGGGAGCTGTTTTTT
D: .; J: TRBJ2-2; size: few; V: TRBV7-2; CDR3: CASSHRDGYRELFF; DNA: TGTGCCAGCAGCCATAGGGACGGCTACCGGGAGCTGTTTTTT
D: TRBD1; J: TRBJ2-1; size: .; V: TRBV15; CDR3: CATSWDRYNEQFF; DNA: TGTGCCACCAGCTGGGACAGGTACAATGAGCAGTTCTTC
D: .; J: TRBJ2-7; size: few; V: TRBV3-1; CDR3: CASSQGPRDEQYF; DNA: TGTGCCAGCAGCCAAGGTCCTAGAGACGAGCAGTACTTC
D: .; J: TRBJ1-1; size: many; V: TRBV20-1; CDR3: CSASFRATEAFF; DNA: TGCAGTGCTAGTTTCAGGGCGACTGAAGCTTTCTTT
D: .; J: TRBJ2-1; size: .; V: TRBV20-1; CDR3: CSARPPAWDEQFF; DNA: TGCAGTGCTAGACCGCCAGCCTGGGATGAGCAGTTCTTC
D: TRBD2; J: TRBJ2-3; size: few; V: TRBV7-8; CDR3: CASSPRAPGTTTDTQYF; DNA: TGTGCCAGCAGCCCAAGGGCCCCCGGGACTACAACAGATACGCAGTATTTT
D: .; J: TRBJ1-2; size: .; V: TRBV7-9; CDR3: CASSPPPHLYGYTF; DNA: TGTGCCAGCAGCCCCCCCCCGCATCTCTATGGCTACACCTTC
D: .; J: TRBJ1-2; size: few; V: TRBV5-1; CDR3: CASSLTLGGVTYGYTF; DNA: TGCGCCAGCAGCTTAACATTGGGAGGAGTGACCTATGGCTACACCTTC
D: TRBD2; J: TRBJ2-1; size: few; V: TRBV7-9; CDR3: CASSFGGFGLAGGEQFF; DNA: TGTGCCAGCAGCTTCGGAGGGTTCGGACTAGCGGGAGGTGAGCAGTTCTTC
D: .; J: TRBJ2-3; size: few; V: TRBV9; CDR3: CASSAVLTDTQYF; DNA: TGTGCCAGCAGCGCAGTCCTCACAGATACGCAGTATTTT
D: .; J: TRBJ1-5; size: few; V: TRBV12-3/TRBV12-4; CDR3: CASTLGRYSNQPQHF; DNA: TGTGCCAGCACCCTTGGGAGATATAGCAATCAGCCCCAGCATTTT
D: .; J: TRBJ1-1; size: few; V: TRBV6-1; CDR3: CASSLFAPRDTEAFF; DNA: TGTGCCAGCAGCCTTTTCGCTCCCAGGGACACTGAAGCTTTCTTT
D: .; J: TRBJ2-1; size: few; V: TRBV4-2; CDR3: CASSQEISDLQFF; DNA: TGTGCCAGCAGCCAAGAGATTTCCGATTTGCAGTTCTTC
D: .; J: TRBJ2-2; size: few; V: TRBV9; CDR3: CASTWASNTGELFF; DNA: TGTGCCAGCACGTGGGCTTCGAACACCGGGGAGCTGTTTTTT
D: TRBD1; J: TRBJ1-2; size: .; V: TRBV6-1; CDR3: CASSRRIQGTYGYTF; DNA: TGTGCCAGCAGCCGTCGGATACAGGGGACCTATGGCTACACCTTC
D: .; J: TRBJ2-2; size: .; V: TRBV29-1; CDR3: CSVAVIGTGELFF; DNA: TGCAGCGTTGCGGTTATCGGCACCGGGGAGCTGTTTTTT
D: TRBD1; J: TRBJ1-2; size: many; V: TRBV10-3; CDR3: CAITGDRARRDYGYTF; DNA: TGTGCCATCACGGGGGACAGGGCCCGAAGAGACTATGGCTACACCTTC